Each of the 10 T cell receptor beta chains below was sequenced from the same sample in a study of blood T cell repertoires in COVID-19. Some clones are missing from TCRdb's copy, which holds only in-frame ones; the method was immunoSEQ multiplex PCR. This table holds over 150,000 clones, approximately 77% found once. Sequenced: peripheral blood. These receptors were collected from a woman of 80 years or more with active or convalescent COVID-19.

The chain links TRBV11-2 to TRBJ2-7; 8 nucleotides line up with TRBD1. Trimming at V came to 5 bases and at J to 4 bases, leaving 7 bases not matched to a gene. The CDR3 contains 14 residues. Germline CDR1 SGHAT, CDR2 FQNNGV. The CDR3 reads CASSLRGQAYEQYF. Here the CDR3 DNA reads TGTGCCAGCAGCCTCAGGGGGCAGGCATACGAGCAGTACTTC.

The rearrangement uses TRBV6-5 and TRBJ1-3, with D maybe TRBD1 (5 bases). Per the germline V gene, CDR1 is MNHEY and CDR2 is SVGAGI. V lost 7 bases, J lost 0 bases, and 13 bases lay in between. The CDR3 runs 15 residues. CDR3 in DNA: TGTGCCAGCACGACCCGCGGGGGCTCTGGAAACACCATATATTTT. It specifies CASTTRGGSGNTIYF.

The chain couples TRBV2 to TRBJ1-1; D perhaps matches TRBD1 (6 bases). This CDR3 comprises 14 residues. The germline V and J ends were trimmed by 7 bases and 0 bases, with 12 bases remaining between them. Germline CDR1 and CDR2: SNHLY and FYNNEI. The DNA for the CDR3 is TGTGCCAGCAAAGCGGGACATTTGAACACTGAAGCTTTCTTT. Protein: CASKAGHLNTEAFF. Variable domain in full (rest from reference TRBV2 and TRBJ1-1): EPEVTQTPSHQVTQMGQEVILRCVPISNHLYFYWYRQILGQKVEFLVSFYNNEISEKSEIFDDQFSVERPDGSNFTLKIRSTKLEDSAMYFCASKAGHLNTEAFFGQGTRLTVV.

The V call is TRBV19, the J call TRBJ2-2; 8 nucleotides match TRBD2. CDR1 and CDR2 from the germline V gene are LNHDA and SQIVND (reference sequence). Trimming took 5 bases from V and 4 from J; bases not matched to a gene: 6. CDR3 length: 15 amino acids. Here the CDR3 DNA reads TGTGCCAGTAGTTTCGGGAGGGAGGGCACCGGGGAGCTGTTTTTT. It encodes CASSFGREGTGELFF. The full variable domain, with the rest looked up from reference TRBV19 and TRBJ2-2, is DGGITQSPKYLFRKEGQNVTLSCEQNLNHDAMYWYRQDPGQGLRLIYYSQIVNDFQKGDIAEGYSVSREKKESFPLTVTSAQKNPTAFYLCASSFGREGTGELFFGEGSRLTVL.

The chain carries TRBV5-1 and TRBJ1-4; TRBD1 agrees at 10 bases. Losses at the gene ends were 3 bases for V and 8 bases for J; bases not matched to a gene: 4. The germline gives CDR1 SGHRS, CDR2 YFSETQ. The CDR3 contains 14 residues. CDR3 sequence reads: CASSSTGGREKLFF. The CDR3, as DNA: TGCGCCAGCAGCTCGACAGGGGGCAGAGAAAAACTGTTTTTT.

This chain connects TRBV27 to TRBJ2-7, with TRBD1 identical over 7 bases. This CDR3 has 15 amino acids. Germline loops: CDR1 MNHEY, CDR2 SMNVEV (reference sequence). V gave up 11 bases and J gave up 3 bases; unmatched junction bases: 16. The CDR3 bases are TGTGCCTCGAGACAATCGGGACAGCCATACTACGAGCAGTACTTC. Its translation is CASRQSGQPYYEQYF.

V gene TRBV6-6 combines with J gene TRBJ2-5; 13 bases fit TRBD2. Germline V lookup: CDR1 MNHNY, CDR2 SVGAGI (reference sequence). Unmatched junction bases numbered 14, after V lost 5 bases and J lost 5 bases. The CDR3 covers 18 residues. CDR3 amino acids: CASSPGLAGELTRETQYF. The CDR3 region has the DNA TGTGCCAGCAGTCCCGGACTAGCGGGAGAATTAACAAGGGAGACCCAGTACTTC.

This clone has a single count. The chain carries TRBV19 and TRBJ2-3; no firm D call. CDR3 size: 13 residues. The V gene's germline CDR1 is LNHDA and CDR2 SQIVND (reference sequence). Trimming removed 5 bases from V and 6 bases from J, with 12 bases in between. The CDR3 region has the DNA TGTGCCAGTAGTCGAGACTCCGGGGATACGCAGTATTTT. Translated: CASSRDSGDTQYF.

The DNA of the CDR3 is TGCGCCAGCAGCTTGGATCAATACGGTCAGCCCCAGCATTTT. Its translation is CASSLDQYGQPQHF. The V and J genes are TRBV5-1 and TRBJ1-5; no clear D. V was shortened by 0 bases and J by 6 bases, with 10 bases between the two germline ends. The CDR3 sequence is 14 residues long. Germline assignment: CDR1 SGHRS and CDR2 YFSETQ. Using reference TRBV5-1 and TRBJ1-5 for the parts outside the CDR3, the full variable domain is KAGVTQTPRYLIKTRGQQVTLSCSPISGHRSVSWYQQTPGQGLQFLFEYFSETQRNKGNFPGRFSGRQFSNSRSEMNVSTLELGDSALYLCASSLDQYGQPQHFGDGTRLSIL.

V usage is TRBV5-4 and J usage is TRBJ1-4; D unresolved. The germline gives CDR1 SGHNT, CDR2 YYREEE (reference sequence). With 2 bases removed from V and 7 bases from J, the gap between germline ends came to 18 bases. The CDR3 is 16 amino acids. As DNA, the CDR3 is TGTGCCAGCAGCTTAAACACGGGTACTGGCGGTGAAAAACTGTTTTTT. Its protein product is CASSLNTGTGGEKLFF.